The entry that follows covers one TCR beta chain sequence. Its specificity is unknown. MiXCR, applied by TCRdb to the PCR reads, yields one record per CDR3 protein. Of a few hundred thousand distinct CDR3 sequences listed, roughly a quarter were seen once; the top ten hold 0.74%. This specimen comes from a study of molecular identifiers for immune sequencing clone quantification. Study information: With replicates, the RNA of around 20,000 or 100,000 naive CD8 cells was split five ways and four were sequenced.

General study results and limits: Whereas clones above 20 RNA copies held under 1% of naive-cell molecules, they held over 97% of effector molecules.

Sequenced material: naive CD8+ T cells from blood, with Jurkat cell RNA spiked in. Subset described: FACS-sorted CD8+CD4-CCR7+CD45RA+ naive T cells. This TCR derives from a human donor in good health. Some libraries in this study had Jurkat cell RNA spiked in.

DNA of the CDR3: TGTGCCAGCAGCTTGGGGCCGCCCTACGAGCAGTACTTC. Translating it yields CASSLGPPYEQYF. The chain is built from TRBV7-9 and TRBJ2-7; D is perhaps TRBD1 (5 bases). This CDR3 contains 13 residues. V was clipped by 3 bases and J by 2 bases, with 8 bases between them. Germline values: CDR1 SEHNR, CDR2 FQNEAQ (reference sequence).